The sequence of this T cell receptor beta chain was determined in a study of blood T cell repertoires in COVID-19. Across the study: The United States, Italy and Spain supplied acute and convalescent COVID-19 samples. PBMCs, B-cell-depleted T cells, or T cells were the source of the cDNA or gDNA that made up the material.

In its sample, this clone was seen once. Participants came from fewer than 25 US areas, aged roughly 18 to 89 years. Participants' reported clinical history set cohort assignment. Only in-frame clones appear in the TCRdb table, and some are missing; sequencing was by immunoSEQ multiplex PCR. The sample has roughly 150,000 clones; roughly 85% are singletons. The specimen sequenced was PBMCs or T cells enriched from blood (not recorded which). This clonotype originated in a man between 45 and 60 years old who had recovered from COVID-19.

This CDR3 reads CASRPYGTGTYGYTF. CDR3 DNA: TGTGCCAGCCGGCCCTATGGGACAGGGACCTATGGCTACACCTTC. The chain joins TRBV28 to TRBJ1-2; 9 bases line up with TRBD1. CDR1 MDHEN and CDR2 SYDVKM come from the germline V gene. The CDR3 runs to 15 residues. V lost 8 bases, J lost 4 bases, and 11 bases stayed unmatched.